These 19 T cell receptor beta chains came from one sample sequenced in a study of T cell responses to AZD1222 COVID-19 vaccine. The method was immunoSEQ multiplex PCR; TCRdb's version includes in-frame clones alone and lacks a portion of them. The repertoire holds over 130,000 clones, with around 90% as singletons. Material: peripheral blood, obtained 28 days after the second dose of the MenACWY control vaccine. The receptor set was obtained from an adult who received the MenACWY meningococcal vaccine as a control.

This clone was detected a few times. The chain recombines TRBV11-2 with TRBJ1-1; D is undetermined. Trimming left V 1 base short and J 1 base short, with 7 bases between. The CDR3 extends over 14 amino acids. The germline CDR1 and CDR2 sequences are SGHAT and FQNNGV. CDR3 sequence (DNA): TGTGCCAGCAGCTTAGGATCAGGGAACACTGAAGCTTTCTTT. This gives the protein CASSLGSGNTEAFF.

The rearrangement uses TRBV6-2 or TRBV6-3 and TRBJ2-2; no clear D. Trimming pared 5 bases from V and 4 bases from J, leaving 5 bases between. Germline V gene lookup returns CDR1 MNHEY and CDR2 SVGEGT. The CDR3 has 12 amino acids. CDR3 region: CASSPPTGELFF. The CDR3 nucleotides read TGTGCCAGCAGTCCCCCCACCGGGGAGCTGTTTTTT.

This chain links TRBV9 with TRBJ2-3; D is ambiguous. Trimming removed 0 bases from V and 0 bases from J, with 5 bases in between. The CDR3 has 14 amino acids. Germline-derived CDR1 and CDR2 are SGDLS and YYNGEE. The CDR3 here is CASSVGASTDTQYF. The CDR3 nucleotides are TGTGCCAGCAGCGTAGGGGCTAGCACAGATACGCAGTATTTT.

The chain recombines TRBV27 with TRBJ2-7, with a tentative D call TRBD2 (5 bases). The CDR3 is made up of 15 amino acids. Germline lookup yields CDR1 MNHEY and CDR2 SMNVEV (reference sequence). V was cut by 5 bases and J by 7 bases, with 21 bases left in between. CDR3 nucleotide sequence: TGTGCCAGCAGTCCTAGGCCCGGGTCCGAGGGTGAGCAGTACTTC. The encoded protein is CASSPRPGSEGEQYF.

The CDR3 is CSATGDYEQYF. CDR3 DNA: TGCAGTGCTACGGGGGACTACGAGCAGTACTTC. The chain has TRBV20-1 and TRBJ2-7; tentatively, D is TRBD2 (6 bases). Looked up from germline, CDR1 is DFQATT and CDR2 is SNEGSKA (reference sequence). V gave up 4 bases and J gave up 3 bases, with 7 bases separating them. The CDR3 is 11 residues long.

The chain is built from TRBV9 and TRBJ2-2; D perhaps matches TRBD2 (7 bases). The CDR3 length is 13 residues. Germline V gene lookup returns CDR1 SGDLS and CDR2 YYNGEE. The ends were cut back, 3 bases at V and 7 bases at J, with 10 bases in the middle. The CDR3 DNA reads TGTGCCAGCAGCGGGGGGGGCCGCGGGGAGCTGTTTTTT. Protein product: CASSGGGRGELFF.

The chain couples TRBV19 to TRBJ2-1, with D perhaps TRBD1 or TRBD2 (5 bases each). From germline, CDR1 is LNHDA and CDR2 SQIVND (reference sequence). The CDR3 length is 14 residues. Trimming removed 6 bases from V and 0 bases from J, with 9 bases in between. The CDR3 loop reads CASSPGTSYNEQFF. CDR3 sequence (DNA): TGTGCCAGTAGCCCTGGGACCTCCTACAATGAGCAGTTCTTC.

The genes are TRBV27 and TRBJ1-2; D possibly corresponds to TRBD1 (5 bases). Trimming removed 3 bases at V and 8 bases at J, with 19 bases between. The germline gives CDR1 MNHEY, CDR2 SMNVEV (reference sequence). There are 15 residues in the CDR3. CDR3 coding DNA: TGTGCCAGCAGTTTCTACGGACACGAGCCTAACGGCTACACCTTC. It is translated as CASSFYGHEPNGYTF.

This chain connects TRBV15 to TRBJ1-5; 8 nucleotides align to TRBD1. Trimming cost V 5 bases and J 6 bases; bases outside gene matches: 12. Germline V lookup: CDR1 LNHNV, CDR2 YYDKDF (reference sequence). CDR3 length: 16 amino acids. CDR3 in amino acids: CATSPWTGTSGQPQHF. DNA of the CDR3: TGTGCCACCAGCCCATGGACAGGGACCTCGGGTCAGCCCCAGCATTTT.

The J gene is TRBJ2-3, the V gene TRBV9; D call uncertain. CDR3 length: 14 amino acids. Between the trimmed V and J ends, which lost 0 bases and 1 base, there was a span of 6 bases. Germline loops: CDR1 SGDLS, CDR2 YYNGEE. The CDR3: CASSVGVGTDTQYF. The CDR3 DNA reads as TGTGCCAGCAGCGTAGGGGTTGGCACAGATACGCAGTATTTT.

The chain joins TRBV10-2 to TRBJ2-7; 7 bases fit TRBD1. This CDR3 is built from 13 residues. Germline values: CDR1 WSHSY, CDR2 SAAADI. The J segment lost 2 bases and the V segment lost 6 bases, leaving 4 bases of the junction unmatched. CDR3 region: CASSPGTAYEQYF. DNA of the CDR3: TGCGCCAGCAGCCCCGGGACAGCCTACGAGCAGTACTTC.

The CDR3 loop is CASSQLAIQETQYF. DNA of the CDR3: TGTGCCAGCAGCCAACTAGCGATCCAAGAGACCCAGTACTTC. This chain joins TRBV5-5 and TRBJ2-5, with TRBD2 matching over 7 bases. The V segment lost 4 bases and the J segment 1 base; nucleotides outside the gene matches: 4. The germline CDR1 and CDR2 sequences are SGHKS and YYEKEE (reference sequence). CDR3 length: 14 residues.

As regards this clone: In the same sample, other DNA sequences code for this CDR3. The chain carries TRBV5-1 and TRBJ2-1; maybe TRBD2 (6 bases). V shed 1 base and J shed 7 bases, with 15 bases lying between them. Germline-derived CDR1 and CDR2 are SGHRS and YFSETQ. CDR3 size: 15 residues. The DNA for the CDR3 is TGCGCCAGCAGCTTGAAACTAGCCGGGGGAAATGAGCAGTTCTTC. Its protein product is CASSLKLAGGNEQFF.

The V call is TRBV12-3 or TRBV12-4, the J call TRBJ2-5; a weak D match, TRBD1 (6 bases). This CDR3 comprises 12 residues. V was clipped by 5 bases and J by 4 bases, with 8 bases between them. The CDR3 spells CASSPGVETQYF. Written as DNA, the CDR3 is TGTGCCAGCAGTCCAGGGGTAGAGACCCAGTACTTC.

This chain uses TRBV28 with TRBJ2-7, with a tentative D call TRBD1 (6 bases). Trimming removed 1 base from V and 0 bases from J, with 7 bases in between. The CDR3 runs 14 residues. Germline V gene data show CDR1 as MDHEN and CDR2 as SYDVKM. CDR3 sequence: CASSLSGDSYEQYF. DNA of the CDR3: TGTGCCAGCAGTTTATCAGGGGACTCCTACGAGCAGTACTTC.

J is TRBJ2-5 and V is TRBV27; TRBD2 aligns across 10 bases. The CDR3 totals 15 residues. Germline trimming cut 9 bases from V and 4 bases from J; bases unmatched to any gene: 11. Germline CDR1 is MNHEY and CDR2 is SMNVEV (reference sequence). The CDR3 spells CASKAGGDFRETQYF. DNA for the CDR3: TGTGCCAGTAAAGCGGGGGGGGACTTTCGAGAGACCCAGTACTTC.

The chain combines TRBV7-8 with TRBJ2-5; TRBD2 is a possible D gene (6 bases). The ends were cut back, 1 base at V and 8 bases at J, with 17 bases in the middle. CDR3 size: 15 residues. CDR1 and CDR2 (germline): SGHVS, FQNEAQ. The CDR3 nucleotides are TGTGCCAGCAGCTTAGGCGGGATGGGTTCAGGAACCCAGTACTTC. Protein product: CASSLGGMGSGTQYF. Using reference TRBV7-8 and TRBJ2-5 for the parts outside the CDR3, the full variable domain is GAGVSQSPRYKVAKRGQDVALRCDPISGHVSLFWYQQALGQGPEFLTYFQNEAQLDKSGLPSDRFFAERPEGSVSTLKIQRTQQEDSAVYLCASSLGGMGSGTQYFGPGTRLLVL.

The rearrangement links TRBV27 to TRBJ2-6; no clear D. Germline CDR1 MNHEY, CDR2 SMNVEV (reference sequence). The CDR3 runs to 17 residues. The germline V and J ends were trimmed by 3 bases and 0 bases, with 12 bases remaining between them. The DNA of the CDR3 is TGTGCCAGCAGTTTGGGCCCCTGGAACTCTGGGGCCAACGTCCTGACTTTC. This encodes CASSLGPWNSGANVLTF.

This clone was recorded only once. The rearrangement uses TRBV5-1 and TRBJ1-4; D is undetermined. V lost 0 bases and J lost 3, with 6 bases in between. CDR1 SGHRS and CDR2 YFSETQ come from the germline V gene. The CDR3 covers 14 residues. CDR3 nucleotides: TGCGCCAGCAGCTTGGCCGGGCCTAATGAAAAACTGTTTTTT. This translates into CASSLAGPNEKLFF.